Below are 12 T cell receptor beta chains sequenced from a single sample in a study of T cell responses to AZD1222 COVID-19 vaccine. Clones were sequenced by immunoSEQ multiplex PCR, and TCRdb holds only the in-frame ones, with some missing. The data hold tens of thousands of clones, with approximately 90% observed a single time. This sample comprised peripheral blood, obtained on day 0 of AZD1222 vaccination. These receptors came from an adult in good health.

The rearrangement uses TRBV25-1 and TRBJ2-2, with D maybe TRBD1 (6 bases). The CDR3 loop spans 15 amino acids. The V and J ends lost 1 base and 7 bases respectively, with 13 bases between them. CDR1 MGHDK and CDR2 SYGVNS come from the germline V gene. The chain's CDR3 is CASSEFPGAGGELFF. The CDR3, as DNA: TGTGCCAGCAGTGAATTCCCAGGGGCGGGCGGGGAGCTGTTTTTT.

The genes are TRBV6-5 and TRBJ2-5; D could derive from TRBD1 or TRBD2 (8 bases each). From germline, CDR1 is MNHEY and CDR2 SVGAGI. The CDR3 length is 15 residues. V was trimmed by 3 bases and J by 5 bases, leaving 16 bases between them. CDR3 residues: CASSYGQGGRETQYF. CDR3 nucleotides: TGTGCCAGCAGTTATGGACAGGGCGGGAGGGAGACCCAGTACTTC.

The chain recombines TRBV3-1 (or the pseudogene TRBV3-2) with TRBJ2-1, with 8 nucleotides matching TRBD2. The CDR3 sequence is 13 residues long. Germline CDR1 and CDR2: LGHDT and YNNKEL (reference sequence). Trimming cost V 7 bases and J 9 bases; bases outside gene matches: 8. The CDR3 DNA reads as TGTGCCAGCACCTTAAGCGGGGGAGTTGAGCAGTTCTTC. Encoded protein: CASTLSGGVEQFF.

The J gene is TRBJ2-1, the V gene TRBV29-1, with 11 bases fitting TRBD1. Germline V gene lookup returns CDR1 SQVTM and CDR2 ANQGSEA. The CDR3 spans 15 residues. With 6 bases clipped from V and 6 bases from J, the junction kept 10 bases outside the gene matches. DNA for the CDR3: TGCAGCGTCCCAGGGGGAGGGACAGGGGGCAATGAGCAGTTCTTC. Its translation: CSVPGGGTGGNEQFF.

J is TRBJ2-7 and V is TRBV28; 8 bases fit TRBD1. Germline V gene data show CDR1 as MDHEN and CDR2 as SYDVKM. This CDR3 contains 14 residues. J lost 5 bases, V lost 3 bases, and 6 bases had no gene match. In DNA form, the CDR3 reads TGTGCCAGCAGTTTCATTCAGGGGGCAAACGAGCAGTACTTC. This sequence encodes CASSFIQGANEQYF.

The CDR3 is CASNEIRGNTEAFF. As DNA, the CDR3 is TGTGCCAGCAACGAAATTCGGGGTAACACTGAAGCTTTCTTT. This sequence joins TRBV6-5 and TRBJ1-1; no definite D call. The CDR3 is 14 residues long. Germline CDR1 MNHEY, CDR2 SVGAGI. The V and J ends lost 7 bases and 2 bases respectively, with 14 bases between them.

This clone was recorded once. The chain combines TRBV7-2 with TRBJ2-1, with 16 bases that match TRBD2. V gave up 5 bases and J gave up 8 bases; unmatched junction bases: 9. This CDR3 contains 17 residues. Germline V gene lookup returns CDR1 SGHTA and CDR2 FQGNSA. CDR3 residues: CASSPPGLAGGRDEQFF. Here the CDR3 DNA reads TGTGCCAGCAGCCCCCCGGGACTAGCGGGGGGGAGGGATGAGCAGTTCTTC.

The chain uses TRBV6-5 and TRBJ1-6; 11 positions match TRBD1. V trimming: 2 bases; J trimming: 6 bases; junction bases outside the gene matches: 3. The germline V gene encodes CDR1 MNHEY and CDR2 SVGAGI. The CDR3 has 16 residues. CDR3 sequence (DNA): TGTGCCAGCAGTTACCGGACAGGGGGCGGTAATTCACCCCTCCACTTT. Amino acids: CASSYRTGGGNSPLHF.

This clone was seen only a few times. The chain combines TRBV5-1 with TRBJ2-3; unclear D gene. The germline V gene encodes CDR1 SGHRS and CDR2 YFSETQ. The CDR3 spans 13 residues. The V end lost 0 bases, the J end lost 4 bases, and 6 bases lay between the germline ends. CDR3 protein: CASSLGWADTQYF. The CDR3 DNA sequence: TGCGCCAGCAGCTTGGGCTGGGCAGATACGCAGTATTTT.

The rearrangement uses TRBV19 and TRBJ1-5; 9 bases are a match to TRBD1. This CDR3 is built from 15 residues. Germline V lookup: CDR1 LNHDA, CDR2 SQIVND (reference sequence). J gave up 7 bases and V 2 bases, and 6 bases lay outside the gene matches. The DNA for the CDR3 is TGTGCCAGTAGTATACTGGGACAGGGAGGACAGCCCCAGCATTTT. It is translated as CASSILGQGGQPQHF.

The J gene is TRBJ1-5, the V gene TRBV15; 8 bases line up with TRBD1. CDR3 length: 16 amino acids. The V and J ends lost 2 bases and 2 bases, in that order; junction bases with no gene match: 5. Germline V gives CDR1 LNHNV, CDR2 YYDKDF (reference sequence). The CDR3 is CATSRRTGSGNQPQHF. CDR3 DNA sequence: TGTGCCACCAGCAGACGGACAGGGTCGGGCAATCAGCCCCAGCATTTT.

This CDR3 is CASSPNDRDYGYTF. The CDR3 region has the DNA TGCGCCAGCAGCCCGAACGACAGGGACTATGGCTACACCTTC. The rearrangement links TRBV5-1 to TRBJ1-2; 7 nucleotides agree with TRBD1. CDR3 length equals 14 residues. J was trimmed by 3 bases and V by 4 bases; bases with no gene match: 6. Germline lookup yields CDR1 SGHRS and CDR2 YFSETQ.